This passage covers 32 T cell receptor beta chains from one sample sequenced in a study of post-analysis software for immune sequencing data. Whole-study findings and limits: Comparison of patients with controls showed a handful of TRBV segments more frequent in patients, TRBV5-6, TRBV5-1 and TRBV20-1 among them.

Carried by the TCR beta cDNA libraries were unique molecular identifiers. TCRdb reanalysed the PCR reads using MiXCR and keeps one entry per CDR3 protein. This sample has fewer than 850,000 distinct CDR3 sequences, with 40% to 55% found just once. Their antigens remain unidentified. Source material: blood. Receptor source: a girl aged 5 to 17 with multiple sclerosis.

V usage is TRBV19 and J usage is TRBJ1-2; D gene uncertain. There are 15 residues in the CDR3. Germline loops: CDR1 LNHDA, CDR2 SQIVND (reference sequence). V was shortened by 4 bases and J by 4 bases, with 16 bases between the two germline ends. CDR3 amino acids: CASSTDPGSTYGYTF. The DNA of the CDR3 is TGTGCCAGTAGTACAGACCCGGGGTCGACCTATGGCTACACCTTC.

The rearrangement uses TRBV7-2 and TRBJ1-5, with a weak D call TRBD1 (6 bases). The CDR3 has 14 amino acids. Trimming cost V 5 bases and J 5 bases, with 13 bases left between them. Looked up from germline, CDR1 is SGHTA and CDR2 is FQGNSA. This CDR3 reads CASSQWDTYQPQHF. In DNA form, the CDR3 reads TGTGCCAGCAGCCAATGGGACACCTATCAGCCCCAGCATTTT.

This rearrangement joins TRBV29-1 to TRBJ1-2; D is unclear. Trimming took 6 bases from V and 3 from J, leaving 14 bases between them. This CDR3 is 13 amino acids long. Germline V gives CDR1 SQVTM, CDR2 ANQGSEA. The CDR3 DNA reads TGCAGCGTAGCACTAGATAGCTACTATGGCTACACCTTC. It translates to CSVALDSYYGYTF.

The rearrangement joins TRBV12-3 or TRBV12-4 to TRBJ2-6; 8 bases are a match to TRBD2. This CDR3 is 16 amino acids long. V dropped 3 bases and J dropped 4; count of bases not matched to a gene: 5. For the CDR3, the DNA is TGTGCCAGCAGTTTCGATAGCGGGACCGGGGCCAACGTCCTGACTTTC. It encodes CASSFDSGTGANVLTF.

The rearrangement links TRBV2 to TRBJ2-1; 7 bases are shared with TRBD2. The CDR3 spans 13 residues. The trim removed 6 bases at V and 8 bases at J, leaving 7 bases unmatched. Germline CDR1 is SNHLY and CDR2 is FYNNEI. The CDR3 nucleotides read TGTGCCAGCAGGCTCGGGACTAACGATGAGCAGTTCTTC. It translates to CASRLGTNDEQFF. The variable domain in full, completed from reference TRBV2 and TRBJ2-1, reads EPEVTQTPSHQVTQMGQEVILRCVPISNHLYFYWYRQILGQKVEFLVSFYNNEISEKSEIFDDQFSVERPDGSNFTLKIRSTKLEDSAMYFCASRLGTNDEQFFGPGTRLTVL.

The gene calls are TRBV20-1 and TRBJ1-1; D is perhaps TRBD1 (5 bases). The V and J ends lost 0 bases and 3 bases respectively, with 11 bases between them. Germline V lookup: CDR1 DFQATT, CDR2 SNEGSKA (reference sequence). CDR3 size: 14 residues. The CDR3 spells CSARDPGVDTEAFF. The DNA of the CDR3 is TGCAGTGCTAGAGATCCGGGGGTCGACACTGAAGCTTTCTTT.

There are a few counts of this clonotype. The chain combines TRBV3-1 with TRBJ2-1; either TRBD1 or TRBD2 may fit D (5 bases each). In germline, CDR1 is LGHDT, CDR2 YNNKEL (reference sequence). The CDR3 length is 13 residues. Trimming stripped 4 bases from V and 7 bases from J, with 11 bases between. The CDR3 DNA is TGTGCCAGCAGCCTTAGAGGGACGAATGAGCAGTTCTTC. Translation gives CASSLRGTNEQFF.

The rearrangement uses TRBV6-6 and TRBJ2-1; the D gene is possibly TRBD2 (6 bases). Germline V gene sequence: CDR1 MNHNY, CDR2 SVGAGI (reference sequence). Between the trimmed V and J ends, which lost 4 bases and 8 bases, there was a span of 12 bases. This CDR3 has 13 amino acids. The CDR3 spells CASSWGERDEQFF. The CDR3 region has the DNA TGTGCCAGCAGTTGGGGGGAGAGGGATGAGCAGTTCTTC.

The chain is built from TRBV11-2 and TRBJ1-5, with D perhaps TRBD1 (6 bases). The CDR3 contains 14 residues. Trimming removed 6 bases from V and 6 bases from J, with 15 bases in between. Looked up from germline, CDR1 is SGHAT and CDR2 is FQNNGV. CDR3 protein: CASSRGQFGQPQHF. The CDR3 bases are TGTGCCAGCAGTAGAGGACAGTTTGGTCAGCCCCAGCATTTT.

The rearrangement uses TRBV7-2 and TRBJ2-4; the match to TRBD2 covers 8 bases. The J call may be in error: the DNA end matches TRBJ2-7 better. Germline V gene sequence: CDR1 SGHTA, CDR2 FQGNSA. The CDR3 has 14 amino acids. The CDR3 DNA reads as TGTGCCAGCAGCTTAGGGGCGGGAGGTAACGAGCAGTACTTC. Its translation is CASSLGAGGNEQYF.

This clonotype was seen more than once but under ten times. The CDR3 region has the DNA TGTGCCAGCAGTTTTGGCGACAGGAAGGGCTACACCTTC. Its protein product is CASSFGDRKGYTF. The rearrangement joins TRBV12-3 or TRBV12-4 to TRBJ1-2, with D possibly being TRBD1 (6 bases). The V end was cut by 3 bases, the J end by 8 bases, with 13 bases between. The CDR3 runs 13 residues.

The V gene is TRBV7-8, the J gene TRBJ2-1, with D unresolved. From germline, CDR1 is SGHVS and CDR2 FQNEAQ. The CDR3 has 14 residues. The ends were cut back, 0 bases at V and 6 bases at J, with 9 bases in the middle. CDR3 in DNA: TGTGCCAGCAGCTTAGCCAAACTGGGCAATGAGCAGTTCTTC. Protein sequence: CASSLAKLGNEQFF.

This chain links TRBV6-2 or TRBV6-3 with TRBJ2-4; D call uncertain. Judging by the DNA end, TRBJ2-5 fits better; the J call may be wrong. Germline V gene lookup returns CDR1 MNHEY and CDR2 SVGEGT. This CDR3 has 14 residues. For the CDR3, the DNA is TGTGCCAGCAGGCCGACATTTCTCCGAGAGACCCAGTACTTC. This translates into CASRPTFLRETQYF.

The genes are TRBV15 and TRBJ1-2, with D unresolved. The CDR3 has 15 residues. Germline V lookup: CDR1 LNHNV, CDR2 YYDKDF (reference sequence). Trimming stripped 9 bases from V and 0 bases from J, with 17 bases between. CDR3 nucleotide sequence: TGTGCCACGTCACCCCAATATCTCGCTAACTATGGCTACACCTTC. It translates to CATSPQYLANYGYTF.

The J gene is TRBJ1-2, the V gene TRBV20-1; weak D call: TRBD1 (5 bases). The CDR3 totals 13 residues. Trimming left V 5 bases short and J 0 bases short, with 10 bases between. The germline CDR1 and CDR2 sequences are DFQATT and SNEGSKA (reference sequence). The CDR3 region is CSASGGANYGYTF. CDR3 coding DNA: TGCAGTGCTTCGGGAGGGGCTAACTATGGCTACACCTTC.

This clonotype was seen more than once but under ten times. The V and J genes are TRBV24-1 and TRBJ2-1; possibly TRBD1 or TRBD2 for D (5 bases each). This CDR3 has 17 amino acids. Deletions cut 3 bases from V and 6 bases from J, with 20 bases between. CDR1 and CDR2 (germline): KGHDR, SFDVKD. CDR3 protein: CATSDALQDPRGNEQFF. The CDR3 DNA is TGTGCCACCAGTGATGCGCTACAGGACCCTCGGGGCAATGAGCAGTTCTTC.

This clonotype was seen a few times. The chain links TRBV2 to TRBJ2-1, with 11 bases that match TRBD2. The CDR3 is made up of 14 amino acids. Unmatched junction bases numbered 3, after V lost 7 bases and J lost 4 bases. Germline-derived CDR1 and CDR2 are SNHLY and FYNNEI. This CDR3 reads CASIGTSGYNEQFF. Here the CDR3 DNA reads TGTGCCAGCATCGGGACTAGCGGTTACAATGAGCAGTTCTTC. The full variable domain, in which reference TRBV2 and TRBJ2-1 provide the parts outside the CDR3, is EPEVTQTPSHQVTQMGQEVILRCVPISNHLYFYWYRQILGQKVEFLVSFYNNEISEKSEIFDDQFSVERPDGSNFTLKIRSTKLEDSAMYFCASIGTSGYNEQFFGPGTRLTVL.

Only a few counts were recorded for this clonotype. For the CDR3, the DNA is TGTGCCACCGGAACTAGCGGGAATGAGCAGTTCTTC. Amino acids: CATGTSGNEQFF. This chain uses TRBV24-1 with TRBJ2-1; 9 bases are a match to TRBD2. V was pared by 9 bases and J by 7 bases, with 3 bases of the junction left unmatched. From germline, CDR1 is KGHDR and CDR2 SFDVKD. The CDR3 contains 12 residues.

This clonotype was seen a few times. The V call is TRBV6-5, the J call TRBJ1-5, with D possibly matching TRBD1 (6 bases). Germline V CDR1 and CDR2: MNHEY, SVGAGI. The V end lost 6 bases, the J end lost 6 bases, and 18 bases lay between the germline ends. This CDR3 has 15 amino acids. CDR3 in DNA: TGTGCCAGCAGCCCCGTACAGGGCCCGGGTCAGCCCCAGCATTTT. It codes for CASSPVQGPGQPQHF.

This clonotype occurred a few times. This rearrangement joins TRBV6-2 or TRBV6-3 to TRBJ1-1; D might be TRBD1 (5 bases). This CDR3 is 13 amino acids long. Trimming cost V 6 bases and J 6 bases, with 14 bases left between them. Looked up from germline, CDR1 is MNHEY and CDR2 is SVGEGT. This CDR3 is CASSLTRGAEAFF. The CDR3 region has the DNA TGTGCCAGCAGCCTAACTCGGGGGGCTGAAGCTTTCTTT.

Concerning this clonotype itself: One junction end disagrees with the germline gene, perhaps due to a read error. The rearrangement links TRBV29-1 to TRBJ2-1; D not resolved. The V gene's germline CDR1 is SQVTM and CDR2 ANQGSEA. This CDR3 is built from 16 residues. The CDR3 nucleotides read TGCAGCGTTGAGGTTGGTGATGGTTTTGGCTACAATGGGCAGTTCTTC. It translates to CSVEVGDGFGYNGQFF.

This clonotype has just a few counts. V and J are TRBV4-2 and TRBJ2-7; D remains unclear. Trimming cost V 0 bases and J 0 bases, with 6 bases left between them. CDR3 size: 14 residues. Germline CDR1 and CDR2: LGHNA and YNFKEQ. The CDR3 here is CASSQDDTSYEQYF. In DNA form, the CDR3 reads TGTGCCAGCAGCCAAGATGACACCTCCTACGAGCAGTACTTC.

V usage is TRBV7-3 and J usage is TRBJ1-2; D uncertain. V shed 5 bases and J shed 8 bases, with 21 bases lying between them. The germline CDR1 and CDR2 sequences are SGHTA and FQGTGA. CDR3 length equals 15 residues. The chain's CDR3 is CASSPSDRSFAGYTF. The CDR3 nucleotides read TGTGCCAGCAGCCCCTCGGACCGATCCTTCGCGGGCTACACCTTC.

In its sample, this clonotype was seen many times. CDR3 in amino acids: CASSPGGTEAFF. In nucleotides, the CDR3 is TGTGCCAGTAGTCCGGGTGGCACTGAAGCTTTCTTT. The chain uses TRBV12-3 or TRBV12-4 and TRBJ1-1; D gene ambiguous. The CDR3 has 12 residues. V lost 9 bases and J lost 4, with 12 bases in between.

The chain employs TRBV7-9 and TRBJ2-3; tentatively, D is TRBD1 or TRBD2 (5 bases each). Trimming left V 4 bases short and J 14 bases short, with 16 bases between. This CDR3 contains 12 residues. Germline V gene data show CDR1 as SEHNR and CDR2 as FQNEAQ (reference sequence). The CDR3 sequence is CASSSVLGELYF. CDR3 nucleotide sequence: TGTGCCAGCAGCTCCGTCCTGGGGGAGTTGTATTTT.

Only a few counts were recorded for this clonotype. This chain links TRBV6-5 with TRBJ2-5, with TRBD2 matching over 10 bases. The J call could be wrong; TRBJ2-7 is a better fit for the DNA end. Germline lookup yields CDR1 MNHEY and CDR2 SVGAGI. The CDR3 has 15 residues. The CDR3 DNA is TGTGCCAGCAGTTACTCCGGGCTAGCGGGAGACGAGCAGTACTTC. Protein sequence: CASSYSGLAGDEQYF.

This rearrangement joins TRBV7-9 to TRBJ2-3; D ambiguous. Trimming shortened V by 4 bases and J by 5 bases, and 7 bases separated the two germline ends. This CDR3 has 12 amino acids. Germline V gene lookup returns CDR1 SEHNR and CDR2 FQNEAQ (reference sequence). The CDR3 DNA is TGTGCCAGCAGCTATCGGGTAGATACGCAGTATTTT. It translates to CASSYRVDTQYF.

The V call is TRBV7-9, the J call TRBJ2-3, with D unclear. The CDR3 is made up of 16 amino acids. CDR1 and CDR2 from the germline V gene are SEHNR and FQNEAQ (reference sequence). Trimming removed 5 bases from V and 0 bases from J, with 15 bases in between. The CDR3 loop is CASSLLFSDSTDTQYF. CDR3 bases: TGTGCCAGCAGCCTACTTTTCTCGGACAGCACAGATACGCAGTATTTT.

V gene TRBV28 combines with J gene TRBJ2-2; perhaps TRBD2 as D (5 bases). Per germline, CDR1 MDHEN and CDR2 SYDVKM. Trimming took off 5 bases at V and 4 bases at J, with 17 bases between the two ends. CDR3 length: 16 residues. CDR3 DNA sequence: TGTGCCAGCAGTCCCCCGCGGGTTGCGGGCACCGGGGAGCTGTTTTTT. It codes for CASSPPRVAGTGELFF. Combining the CDR3 with reference TRBV28 and TRBJ2-2 gives the whole variable domain DVKVTQSSRYLVKRTGEKVFLECVQDMDHENMFWYRQDPGLGLRLIYFSYDVKMKEKGDIPEGYSVSREKKERFSLILESASTNQTSMYLCASSPPRVAGTGELFFGEGSRLTVL.

This clonotype occurred a few times. The chain employs TRBV28 and TRBJ2-5; 11 bases are shared with TRBD2. Germline V gives CDR1 MDHEN, CDR2 SYDVKM. The junction had 14 bases not matched to a gene; V was cut back by 6 bases and J by 11 bases. The CDR3 covers 15 residues. This CDR3 reads CASRRPGLADNEQYF. Here the CDR3 DNA reads TGTGCCAGCAGAAGGCCGGGACTAGCGGACAATGAGCAGTACTTC.

This clonotype was counted between two and nine times. J is TRBJ2-1 and V is TRBV10-3; possible D gene TRBD2, 6 bases. Trimming left V 9 bases short and J 1 base short, with 10 bases between. Germline V gives CDR1 ENHRY, CDR2 SYGVKD. CDR3 length: 13 amino acids. CDR3 coding DNA: TGTGCCATAGGCGGGGATTCCTACAATGAGCAGTTCTTC. Protein sequence: CAIGGDSYNEQFF.

The chain has TRBV2 and TRBJ2-7, with unresolved D. From germline, CDR1 is SNHLY and CDR2 FYNNEI. The CDR3 totals 14 residues. Trimming cost V 3 bases and J 5 bases, with 14 bases left between them. CDR3 nucleotides: TGTGCCAGCAGTGAGCAGCGTACTGTCCACGAGCAGTACTTC. Encoded protein: CASSEQRTVHEQYF.